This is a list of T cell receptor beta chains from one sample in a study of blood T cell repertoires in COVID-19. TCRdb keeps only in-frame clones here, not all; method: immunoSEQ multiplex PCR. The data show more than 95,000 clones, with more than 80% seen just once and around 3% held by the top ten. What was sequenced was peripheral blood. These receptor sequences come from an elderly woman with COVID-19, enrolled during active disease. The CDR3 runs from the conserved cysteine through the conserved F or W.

CDR3 protein: CSASLGQGAGGYTF
V gene: TRBV20-1

CDR3 protein: CASSLVGAAQETQYF
V gene: TRBV7-9

CDR3 protein: CASSVGPSTEAFF
V gene: TRBV9

CDR3 protein: CASSLLAGGMAGELFF
V gene: TRBV5-1

CDR3 protein: CASSPRTGGGSPLHF
V gene: TRBV27

CDR3 protein: CASSANRGPYEQYF
V gene: TRBV7-9

CDR3 protein: CASSLTAGNYEQYF
V gene: TRBV5-5

CDR3 protein: CASSLFPGAYEQYF
V gene: TRBV7-2

CDR3 protein: CASGERGAAAPEKLFF
V gene: TRBV7-9

CDR3 protein: CASSQDRDGRADREQYF
V gene: TRBV4-3

CDR3 protein: CASSQDAGGNYGYTF
V gene: TRBV4-2

CDR3 protein: CASSLGLAGGTDTQYF
V gene: TRBV28

CDR3 protein: CASSLFGPEAFF
V gene: TRBV28

CDR3 protein: CASSPLRGTDNEQFF
V gene: TRBV18

CDR3 protein: CASSQDNYQPYEQYF
V gene: TRBV14

CDR3 protein: CASRGFGAASYEQYF
V gene: TRBV6-5

CDR3 protein: CASSPFQTGATLNTEAFF
V gene: TRBV18

CDR3 protein: CASSGTPLGAEKLFF
V gene: TRBV3-1/TRBV3-2

CDR3 protein: CASSQEYGGYTEAFF
V gene: TRBV3-1/TRBV3-2

CDR3 protein: CASSMTGLVSYEQYF
V gene: TRBV11-2

CDR3 protein: CASTLGGALNTEAFF
V gene: TRBV28

CDR3 protein: CASSVTGYTGELFF
V gene: TRBV5-6

CDR3 protein: CASSTPPRGFAAKYIQYF
V gene: TRBV7-9

CDR3 protein: CASSTRWSLTQYF
V gene: TRBV7-2

CDR3 protein: CASRLAAVAQYF
V gene: TRBV12-2

CDR3 protein: CSASQGETQYF
V gene: TRBV20-1

CDR3 protein: CASSQARGGIQYF
V gene: TRBV3-1/TRBV3-2

CDR3 protein: CASSPDRGWSYEQYF
V gene: TRBV5-4

CDR3 protein: CASSESAGASYEQYF
V gene: TRBV5-1

CDR3 protein: CASSVGGASTDTQYF
V gene: TRBV9

CDR3 protein: CASSRVQGPLEQYF
V gene: TRBV5-1

CDR3 protein: CASSYSSSGRASEQYF
V gene: TRBV6-6

CDR3 protein: CASSRDRGGSEAFF
V gene: TRBV5-6